What follows are 28 T cell receptor beta chains derived from one specimen sequenced in a study of metastatic and nonmetastatic thyroid tumors. TCRdb re-clonotyped the PCR reads via MiXCR. The table records over 15,000 clones, roughly 29% of them present only once. Every patient was untreated before thyroid surgery. Sequenced input: tumor tissue. All receptors come from a male donor with papillary thyroid cancer or a benign thyroid nodule (not recorded which). Some clones in this sample may be carry-over from other donors' samples.

This chain connects TRBV20-1 to TRBJ2-3; weak D call: TRBD2 (6 bases). Germline CDR1 is DFQATT and CDR2 is SNEGSKA (reference sequence). The CDR3 has 14 amino acids. Trimming left V 2 bases short and J 3 bases short, with 12 bases between. The CDR3 sequence is CSARPLAETDTQYF. In nucleotides, the CDR3 is TGCAGTGCTAGACCACTAGCTGAAACAGATACGCAGTATTTT.

This clone was seen a handful of times. Compared with germline, one end of the junction differs, possibly owing to a read error. The chain is built from TRBV6-1 and TRBJ1-6, with TRBD1 matching over 9 bases. Germline V gene lookup returns CDR1 MNHNS and CDR2 SASEGT. The CDR3 is 15 amino acids. CDR3 amino acids: CANSGGQGRVSPLHF. The DNA of the CDR3 is TGTGCCAACAGTGGAGGACAGGGGAGGGTTTCACCCCTCCACTTT.

CDR3 region: CASTFWDRDNYGYTF. The CDR3 nucleotides read TGCGCCAGCACCTTTTGGGACAGAGATAACTATGGCTACACCTTC. The V and J genes are TRBV5-1 and TRBJ1-2, with 7 bases identical to TRBD1. Germline assignment: CDR1 SGHRS and CDR2 YFSETQ. The CDR3 spans 15 residues. V gave up 6 bases and J gave up 1 base; unmatched junction bases: 9.

J is TRBJ2-6 and V is TRBV20-1; maybe TRBD2 (6 bases). This CDR3 region has 21 residues. Germline CDR1 is DFQATT and CDR2 is SNEGSKA (reference sequence). The V end was cut by 1 base, the J end by 0 bases, with 25 bases between. CDR3 bases: TGCAGTGCTAGAGGAAGGGTAAAAAGTGGGGACTCCTACTCTGGGGCCAACGTCCTGACTTTC. The encoded protein is CSARGRVKSGDSYSGANVLTF.

The rearrangement uses TRBV11-2 and TRBJ2-1; TRBD2 aligns across 7 bases. The CDR3 length is 15 residues. With V trimmed by 5 bases and J by 7 bases, 11 bases remained unmatched. Germline CDR1 SGHAT, CDR2 FQNNGV. CDR3 bases: TGTGCCAGCAGCCCCGGACTAGGGTGGTTAAATGAGCAGTTCTTC. Its protein product is CASSPGLGWLNEQFF. The entire variable domain, with the rest obtained from reference TRBV11-2 and TRBJ2-1, is as follows: EAGVAQSPRYKIIEKRQSVAFWCNPISGHATLYWYQQILGQGPKLLIQFQNNGVVDDSQLPKDRFSAERLKGVDSTLKIQPAKLEDSAVYLCASSPGLGWLNEQFFGPGTRLTVL.

The sample holds a few counts of this clone. V usage is TRBV27 and J usage is TRBJ1-3; no clear D gene. Trimming pared 2 bases from V and 7 bases from J, leaving 12 bases between. The CDR3 is made up of 14 amino acids. The germline gives CDR1 MNHEY, CDR2 SMNVEV (reference sequence). CDR3 residues: CASSLNAKANTIYF. The CDR3 coding sequence is TGTGCCAGCAGTTTAAACGCGAAGGCGAACACCATATATTTT.

This clone showed up just a few times. The V call is TRBV12-3 or TRBV12-4, the J call TRBJ2-7; D is undetermined. The length of the CDR3 is 13 residues. Trimming stripped 6 bases from V and 7 bases from J, with 16 bases between. CDR3 bases: TGTGCCAGCAGCTTTAGACCCAGTGAAGAGCAGTACTTC. Encoded protein: CASSFRPSEEQYF.

The chain has TRBV20-1 and TRBJ2-3; 7 positions agree with TRBD1. The CDR3 runs to 16 residues. Germline-derived CDR1 and CDR2 are DFQATT and SNEGSKA (reference sequence). With 1 base clipped from V and 2 bases from J, the junction kept 9 bases outside the gene matches. CDR3: CSARGVGDRVTDTQYF. The CDR3 DNA follows: TGCAGTGCTAGAGGGGTGGGGGACAGAGTCACAGATACGCAGTATTTT.

This clone was seen many times. CDR3 coding DNA: TGTGCCAGCAGCGTTAAAGGTGGTACTGAAGCTTTCTTT. Its translation is CASSVKGGTEAFF. The chain has TRBV9 and TRBJ1-1; D unresolved. V was cut by 2 bases and J by 5 bases, with 10 bases left in between. The CDR3 spans 13 residues. Germline values: CDR1 SGDLS, CDR2 YYNGEE.

This clone has at least ten counts. A much larger clonotype is one base distant, so this may be a read error. The gene calls are TRBV6-5 and TRBJ2-1; no clear D. CDR1 MNHEY and CDR2 SVGAGI come from the germline V gene. The CDR3 is made up of 16 amino acids. The CDR3 protein is CASSYSPPGSYSEQFF. CDR3 nucleotides: TGTGCCAGCAGTTACTCGCCACCCGGCAGTTACAGTGAGCAGTTCTTC.

This clone occurred a few times. The rearrangement links TRBV6-2 or TRBV6-3 to TRBJ2-7; D is ambiguous. This CDR3 region has 14 residues. The V and J ends lost 1 base and 2 bases respectively, with 9 bases between them. The germline gives CDR1 MNHEY, CDR2 SVGEGT. DNA of the CDR3: TGTGCCAGCAGTTACTTCGTCAGACCCTACGAGCAGTACTTC. This sequence encodes CASSYFVRPYEQYF.

This clone was seen repeatedly, ten times or more. This chain links TRBV10-3 with TRBJ1-1; 7 bases fit TRBD1. The germline gives CDR1 ENHRY, CDR2 SYGVKD. Trimming removed 6 bases from V and 5 bases from J; junction bases left unmatched: 9. CDR3 length equals 14 residues. DNA of the CDR3: TGTGCCATCAGAGCACGGGACAGTGGGACTGAAGCTTTCTTT. This sequence encodes CAIRARDSGTEAFF.

This clone occurred a few times. The rearrangement links TRBV7-2 to TRBJ2-7; D is uncertain. Germline-derived CDR1 and CDR2 are SGHTA and FQGNSA. The V and J ends lost 3 bases and 8 bases respectively, with 11 bases between them. The CDR3 is 12 residues long. The CDR3, as DNA: TGTGCCAGCAGCTTCTTGGGCACGCAGCAGTACTTC. This sequence encodes CASSFLGTQQYF.

This clone was seen many times. V gene TRBV6-6 combines with J gene TRBJ2-5, with D unclear. The CDR3 spans 14 residues. V was shortened by 0 bases and J by 5 bases, with 10 bases between the two germline ends. Looked up from germline, CDR1 is MNHNY and CDR2 is SVGAGI (reference sequence). CDR3 DNA: TGTGCCAGCAGTTACTCGAAGGGTTCGGAGACCCAGTACTTC. It is translated as CASSYSKGSETQYF.

This clone was counted a few times. The chain has TRBV6-1 and TRBJ1-2, with D perhaps TRBD1 (6 bases). Between the trimmed V and J ends, which lost 3 bases and 7 bases, there was a span of 18 bases. Germline V lookup: CDR1 MNHNS, CDR2 SASEGT. This CDR3 comprises 15 residues. Here the CDR3 DNA reads TGTGCCAGCAGTGAGGCGAGGCAGGGGCGACCTGGCTACACCTTC. This sequence encodes CASSEARQGRPGYTF.

In its sample, this clone was seen many times. The chain is built from TRBV5-4 and TRBJ2-2; 9 positions agree with TRBD1. J lost 6 bases, V lost 4 bases, and 1 base had no gene match. The CDR3 spans 13 residues. Germline lookup yields CDR1 SGHNT and CDR2 YYREEE (reference sequence). CDR3 sequence (DNA): TGTGCCAGCAGCCGGGACAGGGCCGGGGAGCTGTTTTTT. Translation: CASSRDRAGELFF.

The chain has TRBV27 and TRBJ1-1, with a possible D match to TRBD1 (6 bases). The CDR3 spans 14 residues. V dropped 6 bases and J dropped 11 bases, with 22 bases sitting between them. Germline CDR1 reads MNHEY; CDR2 reads SMNVEV (reference sequence). This chain's CDR3 is CASSPGVEGESAFF. In DNA form, the CDR3 reads TGTGCCAGCAGCCCGGGGGTGGAGGGGGAGTCGGCTTTCTTT.

This clone was seen only a few times. The rearrangement joins TRBV4-2 to TRBJ2-7; 7 bases are a match to TRBD2. Germline lookup yields CDR1 LGHNA and CDR2 YNFKEQ. The ends lost 1 base at V and 5 bases at J; junction bases unmatched: 5. This CDR3 comprises 14 residues. The CDR3 sequence: CASSQGAGVNEQYF. The DNA of the CDR3 is TGTGCCAGCAGCCAAGGGGCGGGAGTCAACGAGCAGTACTTC.

Many counts were recorded for this clone. The V and J genes are TRBV5-1 and TRBJ2-1; 9 bases fit TRBD2. Germline lookup yields CDR1 SGHRS and CDR2 YFSETQ. This CDR3 is 15 amino acids long. The J segment lost 4 bases and the V segment lost 0 bases, leaving 2 bases of the junction unmatched. The DNA of the CDR3 is TGCGCCAGCAGCTTGGGACTAGCGGAATACAATGAGCAGTTCTTC. This gives the protein CASSLGLAEYNEQFF.

This chain links TRBV19 with TRBJ1-2; no clear D gene. Germline V gives CDR1 LNHDA, CDR2 SQIVND (reference sequence). This CDR3 is built from 15 residues. V was clipped by 4 bases and J by 4 bases, with 16 bases between them. The CDR3 sequence is CASSNGPVHAYGYTF. Written as DNA, the CDR3 is TGTGCCAGTAGTAATGGGCCGGTACATGCCTATGGCTACACCTTC.

This rearrangement joins TRBV2 to TRBJ2-7; 7 positions agree with TRBD1. This CDR3 spans 12 amino acids. With V trimmed by 10 bases and J by 2 bases, 5 bases remained unmatched. CDR1 SNHLY and CDR2 FYNNEI come from the germline V gene. This chain's CDR3 is CAIGTVPYEQYF. Written as DNA, the CDR3 is TGTGCCATCGGGACAGTTCCCTACGAGCAGTACTTC.

This clone was seen ten or more times. The rearrangement uses TRBV6-1 and TRBJ1-1; no firm D call. Trimming pared 9 bases from V and 4 bases from J, leaving 24 bases between. CDR3 length: 16 residues. Germline values: CDR1 MNHNS, CDR2 SASEGT. Written as DNA, the CDR3 is TGTGCCAGATCAGGTCCCTACTGCATGTGGGGCACTGAAGCTTTCTTT. Translation gives CARSGPYCMWGTEAFF.

The V call is TRBV6-4, the J call TRBJ2-3, with D possibly matching TRBD2 (6 bases). The germline V gene has CDR1 MRHNA and CDR2 SNTAGT. The germline V and J ends were trimmed by 0 bases and 0 bases, with 10 bases remaining between them. The CDR3 is 16 amino acids. CDR3 residues: CASSDSLASSTDTQYF. In DNA, the CDR3 is TGTGCCAGCAGTGACTCCCTAGCGTCTAGCACAGATACGCAGTATTTT.

This clone was seen a handful of times. The chain employs TRBV25-1 and TRBJ1-2; D gene unclear. The V gene's germline CDR1 is MGHDK and CDR2 SYGVNS. The CDR3 has 12 amino acids. V dropped 8 bases and J dropped 11 bases, with 18 bases sitting between them. This CDR3 reads CASSSWTFYYTF. The DNA of the CDR3 is TGTGCCAGCTCCTCCTGGACCTTTTATTACACCTTC.

This chain connects TRBV18 to TRBJ2-7, with D tentatively TRBD1 (6 bases). Trimming pared 4 bases from V and 5 bases from J, leaving 12 bases between. This CDR3 comprises 13 residues. The germline CDR1 and CDR2 sequences are KGHSH and LQKENI. The CDR3 DNA reads as TGTGCCAGCTCACAACTTCCAGGGGACGAGCAGTACTTC. Translated: CASSQLPGDEQYF. The full variable domain, rest sourced from reference TRBV18 and TRBJ2-7, is NAGVMQNPRHLVRRRGQEARLRCSPMKGHSHVYWYRQLPEEGLKFMVYLQKENIIDESGMPKERFSAEFPKEGPSILRIQQVVRGDSAAYFCASSQLPGDEQYFGPGTRLTVT.

This clone is large (0.1 to 1%) within its sample. This chain connects TRBV4-2 to TRBJ2-6; D is uncertain. Germline V gene data show CDR1 as LGHNA and CDR2 as YNFKEQ. The CDR3 is made up of 16 amino acids. V was shortened by 0 bases and J by 0 bases, with 6 bases between the two germline ends. The DNA for the CDR3 is TGTGCCAGCAGCCAAGATTGGGACTCTGGGGCCAACGTCCTGACTTTC. This translates into CASSQDWDSGANVLTF.

This clone showed up many times. The chain carries TRBV28 and TRBJ2-7; 9 bases map to TRBD1. The CDR3 runs 14 residues. Germline values: CDR1 MDHEN, CDR2 SYDVKM. J was trimmed by 3 bases and V by 5 bases; bases with no gene match: 5. The chain's CDR3 is CASSRPGQGYEQYF. The CDR3, as DNA: TGTGCCAGCAGTCGACCGGGACAGGGCTACGAGCAGTACTTC.

Turning to this clone: At one boundary the junction diverges from the germline segment, which might be a read error. The chain uses TRBV19 and TRBJ2-3; D is perhaps TRBD1 (5 bases). This CDR3 is built from 16 residues. CDR1 is LNHDA and CDR2 is SQIVND in the germline V gene (reference sequence). CDR3 protein: CASSTRQWAPVDTQYF. In nucleotides, the CDR3 is TGTGCCAGTAGTACCCGACAGTGGGCACCGGTAGATACTCAGTATTTT.